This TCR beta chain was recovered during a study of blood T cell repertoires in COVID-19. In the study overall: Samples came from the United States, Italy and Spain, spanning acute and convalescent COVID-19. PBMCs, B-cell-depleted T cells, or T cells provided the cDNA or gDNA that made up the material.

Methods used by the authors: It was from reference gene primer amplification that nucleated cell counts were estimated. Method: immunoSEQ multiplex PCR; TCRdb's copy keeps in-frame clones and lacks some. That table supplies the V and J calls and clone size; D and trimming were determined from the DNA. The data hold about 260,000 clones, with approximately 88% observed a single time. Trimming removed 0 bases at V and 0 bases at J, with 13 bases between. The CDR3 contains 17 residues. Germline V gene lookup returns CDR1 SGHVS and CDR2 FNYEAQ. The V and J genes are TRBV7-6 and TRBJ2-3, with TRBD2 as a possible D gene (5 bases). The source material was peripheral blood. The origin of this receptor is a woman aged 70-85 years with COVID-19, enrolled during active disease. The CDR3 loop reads CASSLALAGSSTDTQYF. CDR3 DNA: TGTGCCAGCAGCTTAGCTCTTGCGGGTTCAAGCACAGATACGCAGTATTTT.